This T cell receptor (beta chain) was sequenced in a study of CD8 T cells in ankylosing spondylitis. Findings of the study overall: Disease-linked clones were found to be CD8+ and relatively rare in peripheral blood. Significant enrichment of disease-linked clones was reportedly seen in matched ankylosing spondylitis synovial fluid.

Quantitative 5'-RACE with molecular barcodes produced the TCR beta libraries. MiXCR, run by TCRdb on the 5' RACE reads, gives a single entry per CDR3 protein. The sample lists 150,000 to 200,000 distinct CDR3 sequences, 15% to 20% occurring once. This clonotype was observed a single time. As yet, its antigen is unknown. What was sequenced was blood, either unsorted or a sorted T cell fraction (not recorded which). The sequence derives from a male donor under 30 with ankylosing spondylitis or in good health (not recorded which).

The DNA for the CDR3 is TGCAGTGCGCAGAAGCAGGGAGGCGAGACCCAGTACTTC. Residues: CSAQKQGGETQYF. The V and J genes are TRBV20-1 and TRBJ2-5; D perhaps matches TRBD2 (6 bases). V shed 6 bases and J shed 5 bases, with 16 bases lying between them. Per germline, CDR1 DFQATT and CDR2 SNEGSKA (reference sequence). The CDR3 totals 13 residues.